Here is one T cell receptor beta chain with its context. It has no known antigen specificity. The germline gene is not matched at one end of the junction; a read error may be the cause. The data were produced on an Illumina NovaSeq 6000. TCRalpha and TCRbeta cDNA libraries were constructed by 5'RACE with constant-segment primers, with sample barcodes and unique molecular identifiers being introduced. RNA was extracted from every sample with Trizol reagent. Library amplification was performed in two PCR steps, and a second sample barcode and Illumina TruSeq adapters were introduced in the second step. The libraries were sequenced on an Illumina NovaSeq using 2 x 150 bp paired-end reads. Per the authors' processing: Reads were demultiplexed and collapsed into UMI-guided consensus sequences with migec v1.2.7. Using mixcr v2.1.11, UMI consensuses were aligned to TRA and TRB V and J templates and then assembled into clonotypes. A clonotype was counted as expanded or contracted only when both edgeR and NoisET called the clonotype significant, with the noise models trained on biological replicates. edgeR calls used a false discovery rate-adjusted p below 0.01 and a log2 fold-change threshold of 1. PCA with hierarchical clustering of max-normalized trajectories of the 1000 most abundant clonotypes was used as exploratory dynamics analysis. Each responding clone was given a CD4 or CD8 phenotype based on the CD4+ and CD8+ repertoires, which had been sequenced separately. Using fastp trimming at Q25 and MiXCR clonotype assembly, TCRdb reanalyzed the public sequencing data and kept in-frame beta chains. Every CDR3 protein is listed once, alongside the most common genes and DNA of its rows. The V and J calls and clone size are TCRdb's, not the authors'. For this sample there are 200,000 to 300,000 distinct CDR3 sequences; 15% appear just once. The top ten clones comprise 2% to 2.5% of the sample.

The sample comes from a study of T-cell memory formation after mild COVID-19 (dated by TCRdb to the early 2020s). For context, the study as a whole: TCR sequence clusters from the two donors were found to be largely donor specific. Two young, previously healthy adult volunteers made up the cohort, one male and one female. Longitudinal TCRalpha and TCRbeta repertoire sequencing tracked T-cell clones expanding and contracting after mild COVID-19 in a couple of donors. The full study reports these points: Clones contracting from day 15 to 85 had balanced CD4/CD8 phenotypes, while a second wave expanding from day 15 to 37 was biased towards CD4+. The study included only a couple of mild cases, and larger cohorts that include severe cases with pre-infection samples were judged to be necessary. The second-wave clones that peaked on day 37 were not confirmed to be SARS-CoV-2 specific. Contracting CD4+ clones were found mainly in CM and EM memory subsets, while CD8+ clones were enriched in EMRA. The detection of some responding clones in pre-infection memory suggests that pre-existing cross-reactive memory T cells joined the SARS-CoV-2 response.

Ficoll-Paque density gradient centrifugation was used to isolate PBMCs. The receptor comes from an adult woman who had mild COVID-19 (a few samples of this study predate the infection). The sample titles of this study are shuffled in the database, so cell type and time point are left out; the donor was told from shared clones. The sample taken for sequencing was PBMCs or a T cell subset sorted from them (not recorded which).

CDR3 sequence: CASSLRRTSTDTQYF. In nucleotide form, the sequence is TGTGCTAGCAGCTTACGACGAACTAGCACAGATACGCAGTATTTT. Here the chain combines TRBV7-7 and TRBJ2-3; the D gene lacks a confident call. Measured from the cysteine to the phenylalanine, the CDR3 is 15 residues long. The entry retains the CDR3 DNA only, 45 bases that are in frame from base 1. From a lookup of the germline V gene (reference sequence), CDR1 and CDR2 are SSHAT and FNYEAQ.